Sequencing of this TCR beta chain was carried out in a study of shared clonotypes between healthy human individuals. Whole-study context: Each donor had three CD4 naive, three CD4 memory, two CD8 naive and one CD8 memory plate.

In the authors' methods: ImmunoSEQ output lacked quality scores and full-length reads, limiting matched filtering. The repertoire was sequenced with immunoSEQ multiplex PCR; TCRdb's copy has only in-frame clones and lacks some. The V and J calls and clone size were taken over from that table, and D and trimming were inferred from the DNA. The top ten clones hold more than 0.12% of a sample with about 2.4 million clones, more than 80% of them seen once. Study-wide results and limits: Unshared clonotypes carried lower generation probabilities than those common to all four donors. Richness estimates generally favored naive over memory subsets.

The germline V gene has CDR1 LNHDA and CDR2 SQIVND (reference sequence). With V trimmed by 5 bases and J by 3 bases, 9 bases remained unmatched. The CDR3 has 15 residues. In the case of this clone: Its target is not known.

This chain joins TRBV19 and TRBJ2-7; 8 bases agree with TRBD1. The clonotype originates from a young man in good health. The sequencing input was naive CD4+ T cells sorted from blood. Subset of the sample: CD45RA+ positively selected. CDR3 DNA sequence: TGTGCCAGTAGTCCACCCCCCGGACAGGGCTACGAGCAGTACTTC. It yields the protein CASSPPPGQGYEQYF.